Listed below are T cell receptor beta chains from one sample, sequenced in a study of early T cells in non-severe SARS-CoV-2 infection. MiXCR, applied by TCRdb to the 5' RACE reads, yields one record per CDR3 protein. The table includes tens of thousands of distinct CDR3 sequences, more than 8.5% detected once. Specimen: whole blood. The receptor source for this set is an adult who was a healthcare worker with PCR-confirmed SARS-CoV-2 infection or an uninfected control (not recorded which). The CDR3 runs from the conserved cysteine through the conserved F or W. A D gene is named only where the DNA matches it firmly. Some rows have no size entry. The others give once, few or many, or a class for an expanded clone.

J	size	V	D	CDR3	DNA
TRBJ2-1	-	TRBV7-2	-	CASSLSGSGGEQFF	TGTGCCAGCAGCTTATCCGGGAGTGGCGGTGAGCAGTTCTTC
TRBJ1-2	few	TRBV5-1	TRBD1	CASSSPGQGPSNYGYTF	TGCGCCAGCAGCTCTCCGGGACAGGGCCCCTCTAACTATGGCTACACCTTC
TRBJ1-2	many	TRBV4-1	-	CASSQDLGGRKSGYTF	TGCGCCAGCAGCCAAGATCTTGGGGGGCGCAAATCTGGCTACACCTTC
TRBJ2-1	-	TRBV7-3	-	CASSLARDYNEQFF	TGTGCCAGCAGCTTAGCGCGGGACTACAATGAGCAGTTCTTC
TRBJ2-3	many	TRBV25-1	TRBD2	CASSAPNPAGADADTQYF	TGTGCCAGCAGTGCCCCTAACCCAGCGGGAGCGGACGCAGATACGCAGTATTTT
TRBJ2-1	-	TRBV20-1	TRBD1	CSADRGHEQFF	TGCAGTGCTGACAGGGGCCATGAGCAGTTCTTC
TRBJ2-5	few	TRBV6-6	-	CASSHGEEEETQYF	TGTGCCAGCAGTCACGGAGAGGAGGAAGAGACCCAGTACTTC
TRBJ2-7	-	TRBV12-3/TRBV12-4	-	CASSPTTGIYEQYF	TGTGCCAGCAGTCCCACAACAGGAATCTACGAGCAGTACTTC
TRBJ2-7	many	TRBV11-2	TRBD1	CASSVDRGGYEQYF	TGTGCCAGCAGCGTGGACAGGGGGGGCTACGAGCAGTACTTC
TRBJ2-5	-	TRBV7-2	TRBD1	CASSRDRDETQYF	TGTGCCAGCAGCCGGGACAGGGACGAGACCCAGTACTTC
TRBJ2-2	few	TRBV18	-	CASSPPYGLASNTGELFF	TGTGCCAGCTCACCACCGTACGGATTAGCATCAAACACCGGGGAGCTGTTTTTT
TRBJ2-1	many	TRBV28	TRBD1	CASSLFAGTGSEQFF	TGTGCCAGCAGTTTATTCGCAGGGACAGGGAGTGAGCAGTTCTTC
TRBJ1-2	few	TRBV10-2	-	CASSEGRVYGYTF	TGCGCCAGCAGTGAGGGGCGGGTCTATGGCTACACCTTC
TRBJ1-2	-	TRBV29-1	TRBD1	CSVVLSDRGLRGYTF	TGCAGCGTTGTATTGTCGGACAGGGGGCTTAGAGGCTACACCTTC
TRBJ2-3	many	TRBV10-3	-	CAISESQQTQYF	TGTGCCATCAGTGAGTCTCAGCAGACGCAGTATTTT
TRBJ2-1	many	TRBV6-2/TRBV6-3	-	CASSPDDTHNEQFF	TGTGCCAGCAGTCCCGATGATACCCACAATGAGCAGTTCTTC
TRBJ2-1	-	TRBV6-2/TRBV6-3	-	CASSTRFPLGQFF	TGTGCCAGCAGTACCCGTTTTCCCTTGGGGCAGTTCTTC